This is a list of T cell receptor beta chains from one sample in a study of CD8 T cells in ankylosing spondylitis. TCRdb passed the 5' RACE reads through MiXCR, listing each CDR3 protein once. Of 300,000 to 350,000 distinct CDR3 sequences in the sample, approximately 15% are singletons; the top ten hold roughly 0.99%. The sample consisted of blood, either unsorted or a sorted T cell fraction (not recorded which). Receptors originate from a male donor with ankylosing spondylitis or in good health (not recorded which). The CDR3 runs from the conserved cysteine through the conserved F or W. The D gene is left open where the match is weak. For some rows the clone size is stated as once, few or many, or as a class when expanded; others skip it.

d_call,j_call,v_call,clone_size,cdr3_nt,cdr3_aa
NA,TRBJ2-2,TRBV20-1,NA,TGCAGTGCTAGAGCCTCTCCCACACGGGAATCGAACACCGGGGAGCTGTTTTTT,CSARASPTRESNTGELFF
TRBD1,TRBJ1-1,TRBV10-3,many,TGTGCCATCAGTGGGGACAGGGGGAACACTGAAGCTTTCTTT,CAISGDRGNTEAFF
NA,TRBJ2-7,TRBV5-6,few,TGTGCCAGCAGCGAAAACCCGACAGGCTACGAGCAGTACTTC,CASSENPTGYEQYF
TRBD2,TRBJ2-1,TRBV5-1,few,TGCGCCAGCAGCTTGGACCTAGCGGGGTACAATGAGCAGTTCTTC,CASSLDLAGYNEQFF
NA,TRBJ2-2,TRBV5-1,NA,TGCGCCAGCAGCTCCCCCGGCACCACGAACACCGGGGAGCTGTTTTTT,CASSSPGTTNTGELFF
NA,TRBJ2-1,TRBV5-1,few,TGCGCCAGCAGCTTGCAAAGGAGCTCCTACAATGAGCAGTTCTTC,CASSLQRSSYNEQFF
NA,TRBJ2-7,TRBV27,NA,TGTGCCAGCAGGGTGGGCGGGGAGCAGTACTTC,CASRVGGEQYF
TRBD2,TRBJ2-7,TRBV2,many,TGTGCCAGCAGTCTCAGACTAGCGGGAGGGTACGAGCAGTACTTC,CASSLRLAGGYEQYF
NA,TRBJ1-3,TRBV12-3/TRBV12-4,NA,TGTGCCAGCAGTTTTCGGGGGGTAGCTGGAAACACCATATATTTT,CASSFRGVAGNTIYF
NA,TRBJ2-3,TRBV6-1,few,TGTGCCAGCAGTCCCCACGTACCCGATACGCAGTATTTT,CASSPHVPDTQYF
NA,TRBJ1-2,TRBV30,many,TGTGCCTGGAGTGTGGAAGCTAACTATGGCTACACCTTC,CAWSVEANYGYTF
NA,TRBJ2-3,TRBV10-3,many,TGTGCCATCTCCCCTAGCGGCACAGATACGCAGTATTTT,CAISPSGTDTQYF
TRBD1,TRBJ2-1,TRBV29-1,many,TGCAGCGTTGTCGGACAGGGCAATGAGCAGTTCTTC,CSVVGQGNEQFF
NA,TRBJ2-7,TRBV12-3/TRBV12-4,NA,TGTGCCAGCAGTTTAATCCCCCCGTCCCTGGGGCACGAGCAGTACTTC,CASSLIPPSLGHEQYF
TRBD1,TRBJ2-5,TRBV7-8,NA,TGTGCCAGCAGCTTAGCATCGGACAGGGGGCGGAAGACCCAGTACTTC,CASSLASDRGRKTQYF
TRBD2,TRBJ2-3,TRBV5-1,NA,TGCGCCAGCAGCCGCGGGGGGCCTCGGGATGATACGCAGTATTTT,CASSRGGPRDDTQYF
NA,TRBJ2-5,TRBV9,few,TGTGCCAGCAGCGAGGCCCCCTGGGAGACCCAGTACTTC,CASSEAPWETQYF